This T cell receptor (beta chain) was identified during a study of regulatory T cells in long-lasting Graves disease. Whole-study context: It was over 5 years of antithyroid drugs, with positive TSH receptor antibodies, that meant persistent Graves' disease. Study-wide points: Persistent Graves' cases showed lower TCR diversity than newly diagnosed cases.

Time point here: persistent/refractory GD, antithyroid drugs over 5 years with positive TRAb. With RNA extracted from PBMCs as input, the TCR library was made. The germline CDR1 and CDR2 sequences are SSHAT and FNYEAQ (reference sequence). The CDR3 has 15 amino acids. CDR3 regions were amplified by Arm-PCR using iRepertoire HTBI primers to build TCR beta libraries. Each CDR3 protein gets one entry after TCRdb re-called the multiplex PCR reads with MiXCR. The sample holds 400,000 or so distinct CDR3 sequences; about 20% are singletons and the top ten take roughly 30%. This clonotype has just a few counts. The antigen is undetermined. At one boundary the junction diverges from the germline segment, which might be a read error.

Here the sequenced sample was peripheral blood mononuclear cells (PBMCs), taken when the disease was refractory, from a patient treated with antithyroid drugs. The sequence was collected from a female donor with Graves disease. The chain joins TRBV7-7 to TRBJ2-1; 11 nucleotides agree with TRBD1. The CDR3 sequence is CASSWGTGGDNEQFF. In DNA form, the CDR3 reads TGTGCTAGCAGCTGGGGGACAGGGGGTGACAATGAGCAGTTCTTC.